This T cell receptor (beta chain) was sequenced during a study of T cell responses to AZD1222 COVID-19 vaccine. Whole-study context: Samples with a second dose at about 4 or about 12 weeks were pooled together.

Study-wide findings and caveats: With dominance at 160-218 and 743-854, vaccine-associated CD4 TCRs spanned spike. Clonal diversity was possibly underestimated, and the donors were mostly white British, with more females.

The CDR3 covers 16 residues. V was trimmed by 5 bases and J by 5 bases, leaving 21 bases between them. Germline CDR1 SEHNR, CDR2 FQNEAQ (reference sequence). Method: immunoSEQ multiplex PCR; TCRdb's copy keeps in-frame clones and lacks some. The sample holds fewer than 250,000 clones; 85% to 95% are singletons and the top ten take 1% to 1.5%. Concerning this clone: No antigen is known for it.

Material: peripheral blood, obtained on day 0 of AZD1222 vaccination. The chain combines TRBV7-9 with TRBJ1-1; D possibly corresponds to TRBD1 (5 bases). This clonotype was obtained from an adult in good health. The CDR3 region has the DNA TGTGCCAGCAGCCCCCATGTCGGAGGGGTTCGGACTGAAGCTTTCTTT. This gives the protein CASSPHVGGVRTEAFF. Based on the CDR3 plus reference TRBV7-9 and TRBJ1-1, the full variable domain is DTGVSQNPRHKITKRGQNVTFRCDPISEHNRLYWYRQTLGQGPEFLTYFQNEAQLEKSRLLSDRFSAERPKGSFSTLEIQRTEQGDSAMYLCASSPHVGGVRTEAFFGQGTRLTVV.